The rows below give T cell receptor beta chains drawn from one sample of a study of cytomegalovirus exposure and HLA in healthy donors. Sequenced by immunoSEQ multiplex PCR; TCRdb stores in-frame clones only, minus some. The sample includes around 130,000 clones, under 85% seen only once; the top ten take approximately 6.3%. The sequencing sample was made of PBMCs. Every receptor here comes from a man aged 18-30 years in good health and CMV-seropositive. Each CDR3 is given with its conserved first and last residue. The D gene is left open where the match is weak. Part of the rows lack a size; the others show once, few, many or a class for expanded clones.

>-|TRBJ1-1|TRBV30|-
TGTGCCTGGAGTGTACGCGGGGTAGCCATCACTGAAGCTTTCTTT
CAWSVRGVAITEAFF
>-|TRBJ2-1|TRBV7-7|TRBD1
TGTGCTAGCAGCGACGGGACAGGACGTAATGAGCAGTTCTTC
CASSDGTGRNEQFF
>-|TRBJ2-7|TRBV6-5|TRBD2
TGTGCCAGCAGTTTTGGTGGTGGGAGGGGTTACGAGCAGTACTTC
CASSFGGGRGYEQYF
>-|TRBJ2-2|TRBV5-4|TRBD1
TGTGCCAGCAGCTTAAACAGGGGGTATAACACCGGGGAGCTGTTTTTT
CASSLNRGYNTGELFF
>-|TRBJ2-7|TRBV6-1|-
TGTGCCAGCCGGCCGGACAGATCCTACGAGCAGTACTTC
CASRPDRSYEQYF
>-|TRBJ2-4|TRBV6-5|TRBD1
TGTGCCAGCAGTTACGCGAACAGGGCTCGGGACAGTCAGTACTTC
CASSYANRARDSQYF
>-|TRBJ2-7|TRBV11-1|TRBD2
TGTGCCAGCAGCTCCACACTAGCGGGATCCTACGAGCAGTACTTC
CASSSTLAGSYEQYF
>few|TRBJ2-6|TRBV5-6|-
TGTGCCAGCGTCTGGGGCCATGGGGCCAACGGCCTGACTTTC
CASVWGHGANGLTF
>-|TRBJ1-1|TRBV11-2|TRBD1
TGTGCCAGCAGCTTAGCCCACAGGGGATGGGTGAGGACTGAAGCTTTCTTT
CASSLAHRGWVRTEAFF
>-|TRBJ2-7|TRBV18|TRBD1
TGTGCCAGCTCAGAACTGCAGGGGGCCTACGAGCAGTACTTC
CASSELQGAYEQYF
>-|TRBJ2-3|TRBV18|TRBD2
TGTGCCAGCTCATTGAGCGGGAGACGGCGCACAGATACGCAGTATTTT
CASSLSGRRRTDTQYF
>-|TRBJ2-3|TRBV10-3|TRBD2
TGTGCCATCAGTGAACTAGCGGGAGATGCGGGAGATACGCAGTATTTT
CAISELAGDAGDTQYF
>once|TRBJ2-1|TRBV7-3|TRBD2
TGTGCCAGCAGCCCGGGACTAGCGGGAGGTGAGCAGTTCTTC
CASSPGLAGGEQFF
>-|TRBJ2-1|TRBV2|TRBD2
TGTGCCATCCCTATGGGCGGGAGGGCCCTTACCAGCTCCTACAATGAGCAGTTCTTC
CAIPMGGRALTSSYNEQFF
>-|TRBJ1-4|TRBV6-5|-
TGTGCCAGCAGAAACTCAGGGGTGCAGGGTGAAAAACTGTTTTTT
CASRNSGVQGEKLFF
>-|TRBJ1-1|TRBV19|-
TGTGCCAGTAGTATAGACCCGGGGATGAACACTGAAGCTTTCTTT
CASSIDPGMNTEAFF
>-|TRBJ2-4|TRBV14|-
TGTGCCAGCAGCCAAGGGGCAGGCCGAGTAGCCAAAAACATTCAGTACTTC
CASSQGAGRVAKNIQYF
>-|TRBJ1-2|TRBV4-1|-
TGCGCCAGCAGCCATAGCGGGACACCCGGGTTGGGTGGCTACACCTTC
CASSHSGTPGLGGYTF
>-|TRBJ1-1|TRBV7-6|-
TGTGCCAGCACACCCGGGGTAGGCACTGAAGCTTTCTTT
CASTPGVGTEAFF
>-|TRBJ2-5|TRBV7-6|TRBD2
TGTGCCAGCAGCGCAGGACTAGCGGGGGTTGAGACCCAGTACTTC
CASSAGLAGVETQYF
>-|TRBJ2-7|TRBV29-1|TRBD1
TGCAGCGGACAGGGGAACCACGAGCAGTACTTC
CSGQGNHEQYF
>-|TRBJ1-2|TRBV27|-
TGTGCCAGCAGTAATATAGGAGGATACTTGTATGGCTACACCTTC
CASSNIGGYLYGYTF
>-|TRBJ2-2|TRBV11-2|-
TGTGCCAGCAGCCTTTTCACAGTGACCTCGAGTATCCGGGAGCTGTTTTTT
CASSLFTVTSSIRELFF
>few|TRBJ2-7|TRBV7-9|-
TGTGCCAGCACCTTGGTGGGGGCCTTGAACGAGCAGTACTTC
CASTLVGALNEQYF
>-|TRBJ2-3|TRBV7-2|-
TGTGCCAGCAGCCGACAGTCGACGCAGTATTTT
CASSRQSTQYF
>once|TRBJ1-1|TRBV5-4|-
TGTGCCAGCAGCTTGGAACAGAAAAACACTGAAGCTTTCTTT
CASSLEQKNTEAFF
>few|TRBJ1-5|TRBV18|TRBD1
TGTGCCAGCTCAGGGACAGGGTTTTGGGGCAATCAGCCCCAGCATTTT
CASSGTGFWGNQPQHF
>few|TRBJ2-4|TRBV18|TRBD1
TGTGCCAGCTCACCCGAGATAACAGGGGTGGGAAACATTCAGTACTTC
CASSPEITGVGNIQYF
>few|TRBJ1-2|TRBV5-1|TRBD1
TGCGCCAGCAGCTTAGGGACAGCTTTCGGCTACACCTTC
CASSLGTAFGYTF
>-|TRBJ2-3|TRBV15|TRBD2
TGTGCCACCATTCGGGGAGGGGAACCCACAGATACGCAGTATTTT
CATIRGGEPTDTQYF
>-|TRBJ2-5|TRBV5-8|-
TGTGCCCCTGTTCGTTACGGTGGAGGAGAGACCCAGTACTTC
CAPVRYGGGETQYF
>-|TRBJ2-3|TRBV6-6|TRBD1
TGTGCCAGCAGTCCACGGACAGGGGGCACAGATACGCAGTATTTT
CASSPRTGGTDTQYF
>few|TRBJ2-7|TRBV30|-
TGTGCCTGGAGTTTGGCCGAGCAGTACTTC
CAWSLAEQYF
>-|TRBJ2-7|TRBV9|TRBD2
TGTGCCAGCAGCACCAGGCGGGAGGCGGTACCCCCCTACGAGCAGTACTTC
CASSTRREAVPPYEQYF
>-|TRBJ2-1|TRBV7-3|-
TGTGCCAGCAGCGCTACCCCGGGACAACTCTACAATGAGCAGTTCTTC
CASSATPGQLYNEQFF
>-|TRBJ2-7|TRBV28|-
TGTGCCAGCAGTTTAGGGACAAACTACGAGCAGTACTTC
CASSLGTNYEQYF
>-|TRBJ1-2|TRBV18|TRBD1
TGTGCCAGCTCACCCCGCCGGGACAGCCGACTTGAAGGTGGCTACACCTTC
CASSPRRDSRLEGGYTF
>-|TRBJ2-1|TRBV7-9|TRBD2
TGTGCCAGCAGCTTGGCGGGAGGGAATGAGCAGCTCTTC
CASSLAGGNEQLF
>-|TRBJ1-2|TRBV29-1|TRBD1
TGCAGCGTTGAACTGGGACAGGGAGCCTATGGCTACACCTTC
CSVELGQGAYGYTF
>few|TRBJ1-2|TRBV6-1|-
TGTGCCAGCAGTGAAGCGACTCCTGTAAACTATGGCTACACCTTC
CASSEATPVNYGYTF
>-|TRBJ1-6|TRBV20-1|TRBD1
TGCAGTGCTCTGACAGGGGGTCTATGGTTCTTT
CSALTGGLWFF
>-|TRBJ1-2|TRBV5-4|TRBD1
TGTGCCAGCAGCCACCGGGACAGTATAACTTCTTATGGCTACACCTTC
CASSHRDSITSYGYTF
>-|TRBJ1-2|TRBV2|TRBD1
TGTGCCAGCAGTCCCAGGGGGGCCTCGAGTGGCTACACCTTC
CASSPRGASSGYTF
>once|TRBJ2-7|TRBV4-1|-
TGCGCCAGCAGCCAAGAATACAGCTCCTACGAGCAGTACTTC
CASSQEYSSYEQYF
>-|TRBJ2-1|TRBV7-9|TRBD1
TGTGCCAGCTTCCGGGACAGAAACAATGAGCAGTTCTTC
CASFRDRNNEQFF
>-|TRBJ2-7|TRBV11-2|-
TGTGCCAGCAGCTTAGACCTAAGCTCCTACGAGCAGTACTTC
CASSLDLSSYEQYF
>-|TRBJ1-1|TRBV29-1|TRBD1
TGCAGCGTTCGAGGACAGGGATACACTGAAGCTTTCTTT
CSVRGQGYTEAFF
>-|TRBJ1-1|TRBV19|-
TGTGCCAGTAGTTGGGGGGGACCGAACACTGAAGCTTTCTTT
CASSWGGPNTEAFF
>-|TRBJ1-5|TRBV28|TRBD1
TGTGCCAGCAGCAGGGGACAGCTTTACAATCAGCCCCAGCATTTT
CASSRGQLYNQPQHF
>-|TRBJ2-5|TRBV4-2|TRBD2
TGTGCCAGTACGTTCGGGGGGAGCCAAGAGACCCAGTACTTC
CASTFGGSQETQYF
>-|TRBJ1-3|TRBV4-2|-
TGTGCCACCCTCCATGGAGATGTCTCTGGAAACACCATATATTTT
CATLHGDVSGNTIYF
>-|TRBJ2-1|TRBV6-5|-
TGTGCCAGCTCAGGCCGCTCCTACAATGAGCAGTTCTTC
CASSGRSYNEQFF
>few|TRBJ2-1|TRBV5-1|-
TGCGCCAGCAGCAAGGGGGACAAGGTGGTCAATGAGCAGTTCTTC
CASSKGDKVVNEQFF
>few|TRBJ2-7|TRBV5-1|TRBD1
TGCGCCAGCAGCGCCGGGACAGGGGGGGGGAAGCAGTACTTC
CASSAGTGGGKQYF